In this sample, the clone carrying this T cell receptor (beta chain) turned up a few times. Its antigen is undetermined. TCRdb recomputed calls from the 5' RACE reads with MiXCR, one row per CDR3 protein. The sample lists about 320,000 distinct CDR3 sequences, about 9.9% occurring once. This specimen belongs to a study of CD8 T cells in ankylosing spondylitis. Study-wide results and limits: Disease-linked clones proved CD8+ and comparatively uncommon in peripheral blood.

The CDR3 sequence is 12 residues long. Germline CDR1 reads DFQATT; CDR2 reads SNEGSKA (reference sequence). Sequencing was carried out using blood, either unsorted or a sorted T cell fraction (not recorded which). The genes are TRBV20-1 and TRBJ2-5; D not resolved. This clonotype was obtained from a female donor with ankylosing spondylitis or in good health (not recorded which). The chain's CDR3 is CSPRRATETQYF. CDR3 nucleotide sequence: TGCAGCCCGAGAAGGGCAACGGAGACCCAGTACTTC.